A single sample is the source of the 32 T cell receptor beta chains below, sequenced in a study of beta chain features in type 1 diabetes. The investigators reverse transcribed all of the isolated RNA, so they sequenced expressed TCRB transcripts. Repertoires were generated with immunoSEQ multiplex PCR, while TCRdb's copy carries only in-frame clones and drops some. Of about 210,000 clones listed, approximately 11% are singletons. The sample consisted of central memory CD4+ T cells from blood. These TCRs come from a man between 18 and 35 years old in good health.

This clone was found a few times. The J gene is TRBJ1-4, the V gene TRBV4-2; D unresolved. The J call may be in error: the DNA end matches TRBJ2-2 better. CDR1 is LGHNA and CDR2 is YNFKEQ in the germline V gene. The CDR3 totals 12 residues. CDR3 coding DNA: TGTGCCAGCAGCCAAATCGGGCTGGAGCTGTTTTTT. It yields the protein CASSQIGLELFF.

This clone occurred many times. V is TRBV28 and J is TRBJ1-1, with TRBD1 identical over 7 bases. Germline V lookup: CDR1 MDHEN, CDR2 SYDVKM. This CDR3 contains 11 residues. The V and J ends lost 5 bases and 10 bases, in that order; junction bases with no gene match: 4. The CDR3 region has the DNA TGTGCCAGCAGTGTAAGACAGGGAGCTTTCTTT. It yields the protein CASSVRQGAFF.

The rearrangement uses TRBV5-1 and TRBJ1-1; D ambiguous. Germline lookup yields CDR1 SGHRS and CDR2 YFSETQ. The CDR3 loop spans 14 amino acids. Trimming removed 4 bases from V and 4 bases from J, with 14 bases in between. CDR3 DNA: TGCGCCAGCAGCGTGACCGCTACCACCACTGAAGCTTTCTTT. Its protein product is CASSVTATTTEAFF.

The rearrangement links TRBV7-8 to TRBJ2-3; D may correspond to TRBD1 or TRBD2 (5 bases each). Looked up from germline, CDR1 is SGHVS and CDR2 is FQNEAQ. Trimming took off 4 bases at V and 1 base at J, with 12 bases between the two ends. The CDR3 extends over 15 amino acids. The CDR3 DNA follows: TGTGCCAGCAGCTCCGAGGGCAGGGGCACAGATACGCAGTATTTT. As protein: CASSSEGRGTDTQYF.

The chain recombines TRBV27 with TRBJ1-1, with 7 bases aligning to TRBD1. The CDR3 has 15 amino acids. V lost 0 bases and J lost 3; bases outside the gene matches: 4. CDR1 MNHEY and CDR2 SMNVEV come from the germline V gene (reference sequence). CDR3 protein: CASSLSRDRDTEAFF. The CDR3, as DNA: TGTGCCAGCAGTTTATCGAGGGACAGAGACACTGAAGCTTTCTTT.

This clone came up a few times. V gene TRBV30 combines with J gene TRBJ2-3; tentative D call: TRBD2 (5 bases). V was cut by 7 bases and J by 0 bases, with 17 bases left in between. Looked up from germline, CDR1 is GTSNPN and CDR2 is SVGIG (reference sequence). CDR3 length: 15 amino acids. In nucleotides, the CDR3 is TGTGCCTCGGTACGCAGCGGAGCTAGCACAGATACGCAGTATTTT. Translating it yields CASVRSGASTDTQYF.

In this sample, this clone turned up a few times. The chain is built from TRBV20-1 and TRBJ2-5, with D possibly matching TRBD1 (6 bases). V gave up 5 bases and J gave up 3 bases, with 7 bases separating them. Germline V CDR1 and CDR2: DFQATT, SNEGSKA (reference sequence). The CDR3 sequence is 11 residues long. The CDR3 DNA reads TGCAGTGCTTACAGGGAAGAGACCCAGTACTTC. Translating it yields CSAYREETQYF.

The rearrangement links TRBV5-1 to TRBJ2-6; D uncertain. Between the trimmed V and J ends, which lost 0 bases and 0 bases, there was a span of 10 bases. Germline V CDR1 and CDR2: SGHRS, YFSETQ. The CDR3 contains 17 residues. The DNA for the CDR3 is TGCGCCAGCAGCTTGGACTTCGGGCTCTCTGGGGCCAACGTCCTGACTTTC. Its translation is CASSLDFGLSGANVLTF.

The V call is TRBV4-1, the J call TRBJ2-3; 8 positions match TRBD2. The CDR3 spans 17 residues. V lost 0 bases, J lost 4 bases, and 9 bases stayed unmatched. Germline V gene lookup returns CDR1 MGHRA and CDR2 YSYEKL. The CDR3 DNA follows: TGCGCCAGCAGCCAAGATCTTGATAGCGGGATCCCAGATACGCAGTATTTT. This sequence encodes CASSQDLDSGIPDTQYF.

This chain links TRBV6-6 with TRBJ2-3; possibly TRBD1 or TRBD2 for D (5 bases each). Germline CDR1 MNHNY, CDR2 SVGAGI (reference sequence). The CDR3 is 14 amino acids. Trimming left V 6 bases short and J 5 bases short, with 15 bases between. This chain's CDR3 is CASRTGTPGDTQYF. The CDR3 DNA follows: TGTGCCAGCAGAACCGGGACCCCGGGAGATACGCAGTATTTT.

The chain is built from TRBV29-1 and TRBJ2-7; D is possibly TRBD1 (5 bases). The germline V gene has CDR1 SQVTM and CDR2 ANQGSEA. This CDR3 region has 12 residues. The CDR3 here is CAATVSYHEQYF. DNA of the CDR3: TGCGCCGCGACAGTTTCTTACCACGAGCAGTACTTC.

This clone was seen repeatedly, ten times or more. The V and J genes are TRBV19 and TRBJ1-5; D call uncertain. The ends were cut back, 3 bases at V and 6 bases at J, with 6 bases in the middle. The CDR3 totals 12 residues. Germline V gene sequence: CDR1 LNHDA, CDR2 SQIVND (reference sequence). CDR3 nucleotides: TGTGCCAGTAGTATCTCAATTCAGCCCCAGCATTTT. Translating gives CASSISIQPQHF.

This clone was counted only a few times. This chain links TRBV4-3 with TRBJ1-1; no reliable D call. The CDR3 covers 15 residues. Trimming left V 0 bases short and J 3 bases short, with 11 bases between. Germline CDR1 LGHNA, CDR2 YSLEER. CDR3 sequence: CASSQEGRVDTEAFF. The CDR3 nucleotides read TGCGCCAGCAGCCAAGAGGGTCGGGTTGACACTGAAGCTTTCTTT.

V usage is TRBV25-1 and J usage is TRBJ2-3; 9 positions agree with TRBD1. The trim removed 3 bases at V and 3 bases at J, leaving 4 bases unmatched. The CDR3 runs to 15 residues. Germline loops: CDR1 MGHDK, CDR2 SYGVNS. CDR3 DNA: TGTGCCAGCAGTGACCATGGGACAGGGACAGATACGCAGTATTTT. Translating it yields CASSDHGTGTDTQYF.

The rearrangement links TRBV29-1 to TRBJ2-1; 10 bases are shared with TRBD2. The CDR3 runs to 18 residues. CDR1 and CDR2 (germline): SQVTM, ANQGSEA. V shed 2 bases and J 10 bases; nucleotides not matched to a gene: 20. CDR3 residues: CSVEPPLAGDRRVQEQFF. The CDR3 DNA reads TGCAGCGTTGAACCCCCCCTAGCGGGGGACCGCCGGGTTCAGGAGCAGTTCTTC.

This clone turned up a few times. J is TRBJ2-3 and V is TRBV18, with D tentatively TRBD2 (6 bases). This CDR3 is built from 15 residues. V lost 2 bases and J 0 bases, leaving 9 bases between the germline ends. Germline V lookup: CDR1 KGHSH, CDR2 LQKENI. This CDR3 is CASSPMSGSTDTQYF. CDR3 DNA: TGTGCCAGCTCACCAATGAGCGGGAGCACAGATACGCAGTATTTT.

J is TRBJ2-7 and V is TRBV14; D is perhaps TRBD2 (6 bases). Per the germline V gene, CDR1 is SGHDN and CDR2 is FVKESK. V was shortened by 3 bases and J by 0 bases, with 12 bases between the two germline ends. The CDR3 length is 15 residues. In nucleotides, the CDR3 is TGTGCCAGCAGCCAGACTGGGACTCTCTCCTACGAGCAGTACTTC. The encoded protein is CASSQTGTLSYEQYF.

This clone has just a few counts. The rearrangement uses TRBV28 and TRBJ2-3; possibly TRBD1 or TRBD2 for D (7 bases each). Germline CDR1 reads MDHEN; CDR2 reads SYDVKM. The CDR3 has 14 residues. The germline V and J ends were trimmed by 4 bases and 5 bases, with 13 bases remaining between them. In DNA form, the CDR3 reads TGTGCCAGCAGTTCGACAGGGAGGGTAGATACGCAGTATTTT. Its translation is CASSSTGRVDTQYF. The full variable domain, in which reference TRBV28 and TRBJ2-3 provide the parts outside the CDR3, is DVKVTQSSRYLVKRTGEKVFLECVQDMDHENMFWYRQDPGLGLRLIYFSYDVKMKEKGDIPEGYSVSREKKERFSLILESASTNQTSMYLCASSSTGRVDTQYFGPGTRLTVL.

This clone was counted between two and nine times. V gene TRBV30 combines with J gene TRBJ2-7; D is unresolved. V lost 2 bases and J 2 bases, leaving 19 bases between the germline ends. CDR3 size: 16 residues. Germline V gene data show CDR1 as GTSNPN and CDR2 as SVGIG (reference sequence). DNA for the CDR3: TGTGCCTGGAGTCATGTACTCCAGAGCCTTACCTACGAGCAGTACTTC. It translates to CAWSHVLQSLTYEQYF. The full variable domain, in which reference TRBV30 and TRBJ2-7 provide the parts outside the CDR3, is SQTIHQWPATLVQPVGSPLSLECTVEGTSNPNLYWYRQAAGRGLQLLFYSVGIGQISSEVPQNLSASRPQDRQFILSSKKLLLSDSGFYLCAWSHVLQSLTYEQYFGPGTRLTVT.

DNA of the CDR3: TGTGCCATCAGGGAAGATGGTCTTACTGAAGCTTTCTTT. Amino acids: CAIREDGLTEAFF. J is TRBJ1-1 and V is TRBV10-3; D unclear. Germline CDR1 and CDR2: ENHRY and SYGVKD. The CDR3 is made up of 13 amino acids. Trimming cost V 6 bases and J 5 bases, with 13 bases left between them.

Of note for this clone: The junction and the germline gene differ at one end; a read error may be behind it. The genes are TRBV9 and TRBJ2-2; TRBD2 might be the D (5 bases). Germline CDR1 is SGDLS and CDR2 is YYNGEE. The CDR3 loop spans 14 amino acids. As DNA, the CDR3 is TGTGCCAGCAGCGTAGATTCTAGCCCCGGGGAGCCGTTTTTT. This translates into CASSVDSSPGEPFF.

The chain combines TRBV19 with TRBJ1-1; tentatively, D is TRBD1 (5 bases). Trimming removed 3 bases from V and 0 bases from J, with 8 bases in between. The CDR3 contains 14 residues. Germline CDR1 is LNHDA and CDR2 is SQIVND (reference sequence). Here the CDR3 reads CASSIKGLNTEAFF. The CDR3 coding sequence is TGTGCCAGTAGTATCAAGGGGCTGAACACTGAAGCTTTCTTT.

This clone showed up just a few times. This chain joins TRBV9 and TRBJ2-1, with 13 bases aligning to TRBD2. This CDR3 is 15 amino acids long. Germline trimming cut 3 bases from V and 7 bases from J; bases unmatched to any gene: 4. CDR1 is SGDLS, CDR2 YYNGEE, per germline. The CDR3 DNA reads TGTGCCAGCAGCGCCGGACTAGCGGGAGTTAATGAGCAGTTCTTC. It is translated as CASSAGLAGVNEQFF.

The rearrangement links TRBV13 to TRBJ2-7; the D is unclear. V was trimmed by 1 base and J by 0 bases, leaving 7 bases between them. Germline V CDR1 and CDR2: PRHDT, FYEKMQ (reference sequence). The CDR3 length is 14 residues. The CDR3 sequence: CASSLARLSYEQYF. CDR3 nucleotides: TGTGCCAGCAGCTTAGCCCGGCTCTCCTACGAGCAGTACTTC.

The chain employs TRBV27 and TRBJ2-3; TRBD1 matches at 7 bases. Germline values: CDR1 MNHEY, CDR2 SMNVEV (reference sequence). Trimming removed 6 bases from V and 0 bases from J; junction bases left unmatched: 3. This CDR3 has 14 residues. The CDR3 nucleotides are TGTGCCAGCAGCGCACAGGGGAGCACAGATACGCAGTATTTT. This sequence encodes CASSAQGSTDTQYF.

This clone was picked up a small number of times. Here the CDR3 DNA reads TGTGCCAGCAGCCGCATCCAAGAGAGTCTATCTGAAAGGGAGCTGTTTTTT. It translates to CASSRIQESLSERELFF. The chain employs TRBV4-2 and TRBJ2-2; no clear D. Germline CDR1 LGHNA, CDR2 YNFKEQ. The CDR3 has 17 amino acids. V was cut by 4 bases and J by 9 bases, with 24 bases left in between.

The chain carries TRBV30 and TRBJ1-1; 7 bases map to TRBD1. The CDR3 runs 13 residues. Looked up from germline, CDR1 is GTSNPN and CDR2 is SVGIG (reference sequence). Trimming removed 3 bases from V and 3 bases from J; junction bases left unmatched: 4. CDR3 nucleotide sequence: TGTGCCTGGAGCAGAGGGGGCTACACTGAAGCTTTCTTT. It specifies CAWSRGGYTEAFF.

Concerning this clone: One base separates it from a far larger clone, so it is likely a read error. This chain joins TRBV14 and TRBJ2-1; TRBD2 matches at 8 bases. The CDR3 covers 20 residues. Germline CDR1 and CDR2: SGHDN and FVKESK. With 0 bases clipped from V and 2 bases from J, the junction kept 15 bases outside the gene matches. The chain's CDR3 is CASSQDTSWERERAYNEQFF. DNA of the CDR3: TGTGCCAGCAGCCAAGACACGTCCTGGGAGCGGGAGAGGGCCTACAATGAGCAGTTCTTC.

This clone was observed at least ten times. This sequence joins TRBV7-9 and TRBJ2-5; D might be TRBD1 (6 bases). The germline V gene encodes CDR1 SEHNR and CDR2 FQNEAQ (reference sequence). This CDR3 contains 16 residues. V was clipped by 4 bases and J by 2 bases, with 17 bases between them. CDR3 loop: CASSSLRGFRQETQYF. The DNA for the CDR3 is TGTGCCAGCAGCTCCCTCAGGGGCTTCCGTCAAGAGACCCAGTACTTC.

This clone occurred a few times. The chain recombines TRBV29-1 with TRBJ2-6; TRBD1 matches 11 bases. CDR1 and CDR2 from the germline V gene are SQVTM and ANQGSEA. V shed 7 bases and J 4 bases; nucleotides not matched to a gene: 6. The CDR3 consists of 15 residues. The CDR3 bases are TGCAGCGCCAAGGACAGGGGGCAAGGGGCCAACGTCCTGACTTTC. This translates into CSAKDRGQGANVLTF. The variable domain in full, with the rest retrieved from reference TRBV29-1 and TRBJ2-6, is SAVISQKPSRDICQRGTSLTIQCQVDSQVTMMFWYRQQPGQSLTLIATANQGSEATYESGFVIDKFPISRPNLTFSTLTVSNMSPEDSSIYLCSAKDRGQGANVLTFGAGSRLTVL.

Many counts were recorded for this clone. This rearrangement joins TRBV19 to TRBJ1-5; D is perhaps TRBD1 (6 bases). V dropped 3 bases and J dropped 4 bases, with 10 bases sitting between them. CDR3 length: 14 amino acids. Germline values: CDR1 LNHDA, CDR2 SQIVND (reference sequence). CDR3 amino acids: CASSIFGTNQPQHF. The CDR3, as DNA: TGTGCCAGTAGTATCTTCGGGACAAATCAGCCCCAGCATTTT.

This clone showed up many times. The chain carries TRBV9 and TRBJ2-5, with TRBD2 matching over 8 bases. The V and J ends lost 2 bases and 5 bases, in that order; junction bases with no gene match: 8. CDR1 and CDR2 from the germline V gene are SGDLS and YYNGEE. The CDR3 contains 15 residues. The CDR3 spells CASSVGGTRMETQYF. CDR3 coding DNA: TGTGCCAGCAGCGTTGGAGGGACTAGAATGGAGACCCAGTACTTC.